This TCR beta chain was recovered during a study of early T cells in non-severe SARS-CoV-2 infection. Turning to the study itself: Sequencing targeted bulk RNA from unsorted whole blood, leaving chains unpaired.

One entry per CDR3 protein results from TCRdb running MiXCR on the 5' RACE reads. The data show tens of thousands of distinct CDR3 sequences, 6.2% seen once. The table lists this clonotype with a few counts. Trimming cost V 6 bases and J 4 bases; bases outside gene matches: 6. Germline CDR1 MNHEY, CDR2 SVGAGI. This CDR3 is 14 amino acids long. The chain employs TRBV6-5 and TRBJ1-1, with 9 bases that match TRBD1. The sequences come from whole blood, collected at baseline. The clonotype originates from an adult who was a healthcare worker with PCR-confirmed SARS-CoV-2 infection or an uninfected control (not recorded which). The CDR3 loop reads CASRGQGGFTEAFF. In DNA, the CDR3 is TGTGCCAGCAGGGGACAGGGTGGGTTCACTGAAGCTTTCTTT.